The 30 T cell receptor beta chains below come from one sample, sequenced in a study of post-analysis software for immune sequencing data. Unique molecular identifiers had been added to the TCR beta cDNA libraries. TCRdb passed the PCR reads through MiXCR, listing each CDR3 protein once. The profile covers around 200,000 distinct CDR3 sequences, with roughly 28% appearing a single time and about 3.7% taken by the ten largest. Study observations and caveats: In patients, TRBV5-6, TRBV5-1 and TRBV20-1 belonged to roughly 5 TRBV segments found more frequently than in controls.

No antigen has been identified for these receptors. The sequencing input was blood. All receptors come from a girl aged 2-17 years with multiple sclerosis.

About this clonotype itself: One end of the junction fails to match germline, which may point to a read error. The DNA of the CDR3 is TGTGCTAGCAGTGAAGCAGGGAAAAGTTCTTCCTCTTTCTTT. Translating gives CASSEAGKSSSSFF. The chain carries TRBV25-1 and TRBJ1-1, with a weak D call TRBD1 (5 bases). The germline CDR1 and CDR2 sequences are MGHDK and SYGVNS. This CDR3 is 14 amino acids long.

The CDR3 bases are TGCAGTGCCCTCACCGGGACAGGGAAGCTCGAGCAGTACTTC. Translating it yields CSALTGTGKLEQYF. The chain combines TRBV20-1 with TRBJ2-7, with TRBD1 identical over 9 bases. This CDR3 has 14 amino acids. Germline V CDR1 and CDR2: DFQATT, SNEGSKA (reference sequence). V shed 6 bases and J 6 bases; nucleotides not matched to a gene: 12.

V usage is TRBV20-1 and J usage is TRBJ1-3, with 7 bases that match TRBD1. V lost 3 bases and J lost 4; bases outside the gene matches: 12. This CDR3 contains 16 residues. CDR1 is DFQATT and CDR2 is SNEGSKA in the germline V gene (reference sequence). This CDR3 reads CSASRQGFLEGNTIYF. The CDR3 DNA is TGCAGTGCTAGTCGACAGGGATTCTTGGAGGGAAACACCATATATTTT.

The rearrangement uses TRBV28 and TRBJ1-5; 7 bases align to TRBD1. CDR3 size: 16 residues. The ends lost 1 base at V and 2 bases at J; junction bases unmatched: 5. Looked up from germline, CDR1 is MDHEN and CDR2 is SYDVKM. The CDR3 loop reads CASSLLQGLRNQPQHF. CDR3 coding DNA: TGTGCCAGCAGTTTATTACAGGGGCTGCGCAATCAGCCCCAGCATTTT. The full variable domain, completed using reference TRBV28 and TRBJ1-5, is DVKVTQSSRYLVKRTGEKVFLECVQDMDHENMFWYRQDPGLGLRLIYFSYDVKMKEKGDIPEGYSVSREKKERFSLILESASTNQTSMYLCASSLLQGLRNQPQHFGDGTRLSIL.

On this clonotype: A single base separates this from a much larger clone, so it may be a read error. This chain joins TRBV6-5 and TRBJ1-4; no definite D call. Trimming left V 1 base short and J 0 bases short, with 12 bases between. Germline assignment: CDR1 MNHEY and CDR2 SVGAGI. The length of the CDR3 is 17 residues. In nucleotides, the CDR3 is TGTGCCAGCAGTTACTATGACGCATCCCCAACTAATGAAAAACTGTTTTTT. Translation: CASSYYDASPTNEKLFF.

A remark on this clonotype: A clone one base away is much larger, so this may be a read error. V is TRBV18 and J is TRBJ2-1, with TRBD1 matching 8 bases. The DNA end is a closer match to TRBJ2-7, so the J assignment may be wrong. This CDR3 comprises 15 residues. Germline CDR1 reads KGHSH; CDR2 reads LQKENI. The CDR3 sequence is CASSRPTGVNNEQYF. For the CDR3, the DNA is TGTGCCAGCTCACGACCGACAGGGGTTAACAATGAGCAGTACTTC.

This clonotype was detected ten times or more. The chain carries TRBV10-3 and TRBJ2-7; a weak D match, TRBD2 (5 bases). V was trimmed by 2 bases and J by 3 bases, leaving 11 bases between them. The V gene's germline CDR1 is ENHRY and CDR2 SYGVKD. The CDR3 extends over 14 amino acids. The CDR3, as DNA: TGTGCCATCAGTGAGACCGGGATTTACTACGAGCAGTACTTC. Translated: CAISETGIYYEQYF.

CDR3 sequence (DNA): TGTGCCAGCAGCTTGGGAGACAGGGTCTCCTACAATGAGCAGTACTTC. Its protein product is CASSLGDRVSYNEQYF. The chain employs TRBV7-2 and TRBJ2-1; 7 nucleotides align to TRBD1. The J call may not be correct, given that the DNA end is closer to TRBJ2-7. CDR1 and CDR2 from the germline V gene are SGHTA and FQGNSA. The CDR3 runs to 16 residues.

With respect to this clonotype: No conserved phenylalanine or tryptophan is present at the end of the CDR3, so a read error is the likely explanation. The rearrangement links TRBV12-3 or TRBV12-4 to TRBJ1-2; possibly TRBD1 for D (6 bases). CDR3 size: 13 residues. The CDR3 DNA follows: TGCGCCAGCAGTTTTCAGGGGACCTATGGCTACACCTCC. As protein: CASSFQGTYGYTS.

V and J are TRBV20-1 and TRBJ1-6, with 7 bases that match TRBD1. CDR1 and CDR2 (germline): DFQATT, SNEGSKA (reference sequence). CDR3 length equals 12 residues. With V trimmed by 6 bases and J by 9 bases, 5 bases remained unmatched. This CDR3 is CSARTGGSPLHF. The CDR3 nucleotides read TGCAGTGCCAGGACAGGAGGTTCACCCCTCCACTTT.

This clonotype was recorded a few times. V and J are TRBV6-6 and TRBJ2-7, with 7 nucleotides matching TRBD1. Germline V gives CDR1 MNHNY, CDR2 SVGAGI (reference sequence). The CDR3 sequence is 15 residues long. J lost 3 bases, V lost 2 bases, and 7 bases had no gene match. The CDR3 sequence is CASSYRDSAFYEQYF. The CDR3 DNA reads TGTGCCAGCAGTTACCGGGACAGCGCATTCTACGAGCAGTACTTC.

In its sample, this clonotype was seen a few times. V and J are TRBV12-3 or TRBV12-4 and TRBJ2-3; no reliable D call. CDR3 size: 17 residues. Trimming took 5 bases from V and 1 from J, leaving 19 bases between them. The CDR3 sequence is CASSRVLGLWGTDTQYF. In nucleotides, the CDR3 is TGTGCCAGCAGTCGGGTCTTGGGCTTGTGGGGCACAGATACGCAGTATTTT.

The rearrangement uses TRBV5-1 and TRBJ2-2; 8 positions agree with TRBD1. This CDR3 has 15 amino acids. CDR1 is SGHRS, CDR2 YFSETQ, per germline. With 4 bases clipped from V and 1 base from J, the junction kept 3 bases outside the gene matches. CDR3 DNA sequence: TGCGCCAGCAGCCCCGGACAGGGGAACACCGGGGAGCTGTTTTTT. Amino acids: CASSPGQGNTGELFF.

This clonotype was detected ten times or more. J is TRBJ2-7 and V is TRBV2, with D uncertain. The length of the CDR3 is 15 residues. Germline CDR1 and CDR2: SNHLY and FYNNEI. Trimming left V 2 bases short and J 0 bases short, with 11 bases between. Here the CDR3 DNA reads TGTGCCAGCAGTGAATACCCGATGAGCTCCTACGAGCAGTACTTC. Its protein is CASSEYPMSSYEQYF.

On this clonotype: A read error is possible here, since a much larger clone lies one base away. V and J are TRBV29-1 and TRBJ2-1; D is possibly TRBD1 (6 bases). The CDR3 contains 14 residues. The germline CDR1 and CDR2 sequences are SQVTM and ANQGSEA. CDR3 loop: CSVRPGQLYDEQFF. For the CDR3, the DNA is TGCAGCGTGCGGCCGGGACAACTCTACGATGAGCAGTTCTTC.

There are a few counts of this clonotype. The genes are TRBV14 and TRBJ1-1; possibly TRBD1 for D (5 bases). Trimming cost V 4 bases and J 0 bases, with 12 bases left between them. The germline V gene has CDR1 SGHDN and CDR2 FVKESK. The CDR3 has 15 amino acids. CDR3 in amino acids: CASSLYRTLNTEAFF. In DNA form, the CDR3 reads TGTGCCAGCAGCCTGTACAGGACCCTGAACACTGAAGCTTTCTTT.

J is TRBJ1-4 and V is TRBV6-1, with a possible D match to TRBD1 (5 bases). V was shortened by 2 bases and J by 3 bases, with 13 bases between the two germline ends. This CDR3 has 16 amino acids. Germline CDR1 is MNHNS and CDR2 is SASEGT. The CDR3 sequence: CASSELGPTANEKLFF. CDR3 bases: TGTGCCAGCAGTGAATTGGGGCCTACCGCTAATGAAAAACTGTTTTTT.

This clonotype was recorded many times. The chain combines TRBV5-1 with TRBJ2-1; D remains unclear. Trimming pared 4 bases from V and 0 bases from J, leaving 11 bases between. The CDR3 totals 15 residues. Germline V gene data show CDR1 as SGHRS and CDR2 as YFSETQ. CDR3 DNA: TGCGCCAGCAGCCCCTGGTGGGGCTCCTACAATGAGCAGTTCTTC. It yields the protein CASSPWWGSYNEQFF.

This clonotype was counted a few times. The gene calls are TRBV20-1 and TRBJ2-2, with TRBD1 identical over 11 bases. CDR1 and CDR2 from the germline V gene are DFQATT and SNEGSKA (reference sequence). V was pared by 5 bases and J by 4 bases, with 3 bases of the junction left unmatched. The CDR3 extends over 14 amino acids. CDR3: CSAVDRGLTGELFF. CDR3 nucleotides: TGCAGTGCTGTGGACAGGGGGCTCACCGGGGAGCTGTTTTTT.

This clonotype was picked up many times. The V call is TRBV18, the J call TRBJ2-7; tentatively, D is TRBD1 (6 bases). CDR1 and CDR2 from the germline V gene are KGHSH and LQKENI. This CDR3 has 17 residues. Trimming pared 1 base from V and 1 base from J, leaving 17 bases between. The CDR3 DNA follows: TGTGCCAGCTCACCACTCGGCCCCAACAGGGCTTCCTACGAGCAGTACTTC. Protein product: CASSPLGPNRASYEQYF.

The gene calls are TRBV6-5 and TRBJ1-2; the D gene is possibly TRBD1 (5 bases). With 11 bases removed from V and 5 bases from J, the gap between germline ends came to 24 bases. The CDR3 is 15 residues long. CDR1 MNHEY and CDR2 SVGAGI come from the germline V gene. The CDR3 DNA follows: TGTGCCCGCGGAATATCCTGGGGGGGAAGTTATGGCTACACCTTC. Encoded protein: CARGISWGGSYGYTF.

This rearrangement joins TRBV20-1 to TRBJ2-3; 7 bases align to TRBD2. This CDR3 contains 14 residues. V gave up 2 bases and J gave up 2 bases; unmatched junction bases: 4. CDR1 and CDR2 (germline): DFQATT, SNEGSKA (reference sequence). The CDR3 nucleotides read TGCAGTGCTAGACGAGCGGGATCCACAGATACGCAGTATTTT. Translated: CSARRAGSTDTQYF.

This clonotype has more than one count but fewer than ten. Given a much more abundant clone one base away, this may be a read error. The chain carries TRBV4-2 and TRBJ2-5; a weak D match, TRBD2 (5 bases). V lost 1 base to trimming and J lost 4 bases, with 16 bases between them. This CDR3 spans 16 amino acids. Germline-derived CDR1 and CDR2 are LGHNA and YNFKEQ. The CDR3 loop is CASSQGESFGGETQYF. The CDR3, as DNA: TGTGCCAGCAGCCAAGGGGAGTCGTTCGGAGGAGAGACCCAGTACTTC.

This clonotype was found many times. This rearrangement joins TRBV7-9 to TRBJ2-7; a weak D match, TRBD2 (5 bases). The germline V and J ends were trimmed by 4 bases and 5 bases, with 15 bases remaining between them. CDR3 length equals 14 residues. Germline CDR1 reads SEHNR; CDR2 reads FQNEAQ (reference sequence). This CDR3 is CASSSPLLEDEQYF. In DNA form, the CDR3 reads TGTGCCAGCAGCTCACCTTTACTAGAGGACGAGCAGTACTTC.

Only a few counts were recorded for this clonotype. This rearrangement joins TRBV5-1 to TRBJ2-7; D may be TRBD1 (6 bases). The CDR3 is 16 residues long. The V end was cut by 0 bases, the J end by 0 bases, with 13 bases between. Germline V gives CDR1 SGHRS, CDR2 YFSETQ. The CDR3 loop reads CASSLDGTRSSYEQYF. In nucleotides, the CDR3 is TGCGCCAGCAGCTTGGATGGGACAAGGAGCTCCTACGAGCAGTACTTC.

Points on this clonotype: Germline and junction disagree at one end, which may indicate a read error. This rearrangement joins TRBV5-1 to TRBJ1-1, with TRBD1 matching over 7 bases. Germline CDR1 and CDR2: SGHRS and YFSETQ. The CDR3 is 15 amino acids. In DNA form, the CDR3 reads TGCGCCAGCAGCCTTTCGACAGGGCTGAACACTGAAGCTTTCTGG. It codes for CASSLSTGLNTEAFW.

This clonotype was counted only a few times. CDR3 protein: CASTVGEAGELFF. The CDR3, as DNA: TGTGCCAGCACGGTGGGAGAGGCCGGGGAGCTGTTTTTT. J is TRBJ2-2 and V is TRBV6-2 or TRBV6-3; TRBD2 might be the D (5 bases). Germline CDR1 MNHEY, CDR2 SVGEGT. This CDR3 comprises 13 residues. The V and J ends lost 7 bases and 6 bases respectively, with 12 bases between them.

The sample holds a few counts of this clonotype. The chain carries TRBV6-5 and TRBJ2-7; 8 nucleotides agree with TRBD2. The trim removed 10 bases at V and 3 bases at J, leaving 8 bases unmatched. This CDR3 is built from 13 residues. In germline, CDR1 is MNHEY, CDR2 SVGAGI. The CDR3 DNA follows: TGTGCCACCTCGGGGGGGAAGGACTACGAGCAGTACTTC. Its protein product is CATSGGKDYEQYF.

The chain is built from TRBV30 and TRBJ1-1; D gene ambiguous. CDR1 is GTSNPN, CDR2 SVGIG, per germline (reference sequence). This CDR3 contains 13 residues. The germline V and J ends were trimmed by 0 bases and 5 bases, with 10 bases remaining between them. The CDR3 DNA reads TGTGCCTGGAGTGTTCGGGGAGGTACTGAAGCTTTCTTT. Its translation is CAWSVRGGTEAFF. Filled out from reference TRBV30 and TRBJ1-1, the complete variable domain reads SQTIHQWPATLVQPVGSPLSLECTVEGTSNPNLYWYRQAAGRGLQLLFYSVGIGQISSEVPQNLSASRPQDRQFILSSKKLLLSDSGFYLCAWSVRGGTEAFFGQGTRLTVV.

This rearrangement joins TRBV5-1 to TRBJ2-5; tentative D call: TRBD1 (5 bases). Trimming pared 9 bases from V and 1 base from J, leaving 16 bases between. The length of the CDR3 is 14 residues. Germline V CDR1 and CDR2: SGHRS, YFSETQ. The CDR3 reads CATRAWGAQETQYF. The CDR3 DNA follows: TGCGCCACCCGGGCCTGGGGCGCCCAAGAGACCCAGTACTTC. Using reference TRBV5-1 and TRBJ2-5 for the parts outside the CDR3, the full variable domain is KAGVTQTPRYLIKTRGQQVTLSCSPISGHRSVSWYQQTPGQGLQFLFEYFSETQRNKGNFPGRFSGRQFSNSRSEMNVSTLELGDSALYLCATRAWGAQETQYFGPGTRLLVL.